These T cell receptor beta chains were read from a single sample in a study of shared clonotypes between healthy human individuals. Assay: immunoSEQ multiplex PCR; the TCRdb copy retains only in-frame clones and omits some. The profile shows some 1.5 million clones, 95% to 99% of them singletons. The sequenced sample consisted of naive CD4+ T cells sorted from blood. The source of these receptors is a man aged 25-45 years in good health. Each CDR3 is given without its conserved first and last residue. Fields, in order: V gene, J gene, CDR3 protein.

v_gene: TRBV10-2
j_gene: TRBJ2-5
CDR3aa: ASRPDRIQETQY

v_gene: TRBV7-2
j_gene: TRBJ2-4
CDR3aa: ASSEGWGAKNIQY

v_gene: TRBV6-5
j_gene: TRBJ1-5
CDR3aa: ASGMGRSNQPQH

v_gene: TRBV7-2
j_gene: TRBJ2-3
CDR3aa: ASSSGNTQY

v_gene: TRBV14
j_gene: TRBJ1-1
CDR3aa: ASSQDREAEAF

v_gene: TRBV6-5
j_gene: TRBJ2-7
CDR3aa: ASSYSAHVTYEQY

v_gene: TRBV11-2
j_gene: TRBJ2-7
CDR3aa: ASSPPGWDRDYEQY

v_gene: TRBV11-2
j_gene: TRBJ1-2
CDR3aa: ASSPVRTAANYGYT

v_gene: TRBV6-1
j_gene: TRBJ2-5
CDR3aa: AGRQGGRETQY

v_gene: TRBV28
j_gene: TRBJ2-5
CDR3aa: ASSLTGWQTQY

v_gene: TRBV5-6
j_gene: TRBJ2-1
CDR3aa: ASSSPPYEQF

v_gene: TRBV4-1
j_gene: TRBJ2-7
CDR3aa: ASSQDKFGTGVEQY

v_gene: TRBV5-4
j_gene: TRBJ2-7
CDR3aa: ASSSGLVGSEQY

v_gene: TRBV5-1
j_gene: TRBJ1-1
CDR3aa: ASSLPGQMNTEAF

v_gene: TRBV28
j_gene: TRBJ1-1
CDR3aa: ASSIPSRTEAF

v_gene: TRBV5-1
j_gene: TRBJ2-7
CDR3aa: ASSSRQGFYEQY

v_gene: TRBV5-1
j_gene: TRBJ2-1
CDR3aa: ASSLTGPGEQF